A selection of T cell receptor beta chains follows, all from one sample in a study of CD8 T cells in ankylosing spondylitis. One entry per CDR3 protein results from TCRdb running MiXCR on the 5' RACE reads. The table shows around 210,000 distinct CDR3 sequences, with around 8% occurring only once. The sequencing sample was made of blood, either unsorted or a sorted T cell fraction (not recorded which). The receptor set was obtained from a female donor with ankylosing spondylitis or in good health (not recorded which). Both conserved end residues are part of each CDR3. The size of a clone is reported for some rows only, either as once, few or many, or as a class for expanded clones.

len: 14; v_gene: TRBV7-9; j_gene: TRBJ2-3; abundance: few; CDR3aa: CASSLGHSLDTQYF
len: 20; v_gene: TRBV4-3; j_gene: TRBJ1-6; abundance: many; CDR3aa: CASSQKAGTGVQALNSPLHF
len: 16; v_gene: TRBV19; j_gene: TRBJ2-2; abundance: few; CDR3aa: CASSRGAAPNTGELFF
len: 16; v_gene: TRBV7-9; j_gene: TRBJ2-3; abundance: NA; CDR3aa: CASSSSGTGAEDTQYF
len: 20; v_gene: TRBV5-1; j_gene: TRBJ2-1; abundance: many; CDR3aa: CASSFPPGLAGDKVHNEQFF
len: 14; v_gene: TRBV3-1; j_gene: TRBJ2-1; abundance: many; CDR3aa: CASSQGLVAHEQFF
len: 12; v_gene: TRBV6-2/TRBV6-3; j_gene: TRBJ1-2; abundance: many; CDR3aa: CASSYAVDGYTF
len: 16; v_gene: TRBV29-1; j_gene: TRBJ2-7; abundance: many; CDR3aa: CSVTGQYGLAPYEQYF
len: 14; v_gene: TRBV4-3; j_gene: TRBJ1-2; abundance: many; CDR3aa: CASSPQFGVSGYTF
len: 15; v_gene: TRBV7-9; j_gene: TRBJ2-3; abundance: many; CDR3aa: CASSLVGTHPDTQYF
len: 16; v_gene: TRBV7-2; j_gene: TRBJ2-1; abundance: NA; CDR3aa: CASSRPGARPPNEQFF
len: 13; v_gene: TRBV20-1; j_gene: TRBJ2-2; abundance: many; CDR3aa: CSATGGNTGELFF
len: 15; v_gene: TRBV19; j_gene: TRBJ2-7; abundance: NA; CDR3aa: CASSIQQGLLFEQYF
len: 16; v_gene: TRBV6-2/TRBV6-3; j_gene: TRBJ2-1; abundance: many; CDR3aa: CASTYPGRGLVNEQFF
len: 12; v_gene: TRBV5-1; j_gene: TRBJ1-1; abundance: many; CDR3aa: CASSPRGTEAFF
len: 16; v_gene: TRBV9; j_gene: TRBJ1-2; abundance: NA; CDR3aa: CASSVTGSIGVDGYTF
len: 12; v_gene: TRBV5-1; j_gene: TRBJ2-3; abundance: many; CDR3aa: CASSRLGDTQYF
len: 15; v_gene: TRBV11-2; j_gene: TRBJ2-3; abundance: few; CDR3aa: CASSLVYGSTDTQYF
len: 14; v_gene: TRBV3-1; j_gene: TRBJ1-3; abundance: many; CDR3aa: CASSQEGERNTIYF
len: 15; v_gene: TRBV18; j_gene: TRBJ2-1; abundance: many; CDR3aa: CASSPGRAAYNEQFF
len: 14; v_gene: TRBV7-2; j_gene: TRBJ1-5; abundance: many; CDR3aa: CASSLQVSNQPQHF
len: 14; v_gene: TRBV7-9; j_gene: TRBJ1-1; abundance: NA; CDR3aa: CASSLVDQNTEAFF
len: 14; v_gene: TRBV5-5; j_gene: TRBJ1-5; abundance: many; CDR3aa: CASSWVLTDQPQHF
len: 15; v_gene: TRBV7-9; j_gene: TRBJ2-1; abundance: many; CDR3aa: CASNLLRGPYNEQFF
len: 16; v_gene: TRBV5-1; j_gene: TRBJ2-7; abundance: many; CDR3aa: CASSPGFEGRSSEQYF
len: 13; v_gene: TRBV6-2/TRBV6-3; j_gene: TRBJ2-1; abundance: few; CDR3aa: CAIQGRVPNEQFF
len: 14; v_gene: TRBV29-1; j_gene: TRBJ2-1; abundance: many; CDR3aa: CSGWTSGHYNEQFF
len: 11; v_gene: TRBV6-2/TRBV6-3; j_gene: TRBJ1-1; abundance: many; CDR3aa: CASSRYTEAFF
len: 15; v_gene: TRBV30; j_gene: TRBJ2-1; abundance: many; CDR3aa: CAWRAPGRSVHEQFF
len: 13; v_gene: TRBV6-5; j_gene: TRBJ2-4; abundance: many; CDR3aa: CASSYSSGGIQYF
len: 15; v_gene: TRBV28; j_gene: TRBJ2-3; abundance: NA; CDR3aa: CATFERGGSTDTQYF
len: 15; v_gene: TRBV7-9; j_gene: TRBJ1-1; abundance: few; CDR3aa: CASSLDNSMNTEAFF
len: 17; v_gene: TRBV7-2; j_gene: TRBJ2-1; abundance: NA; CDR3aa: CASSVGTSGRGYNEQFF